Listed below are T cell receptor beta chains from one sample, sequenced in a study of T-cell memory formation after mild COVID-19. TCRdb recomputed calls from the 5' RACE reads with MiXCR, one row per CDR3 protein. The sample has a few hundred thousand distinct CDR3 sequences; 15% to 20% are singletons. Input material: PBMCs or a T cell subset sorted from them (not recorded which). The receptors shown here come from a man aged 18 to 35 who had mild COVID-19 (a few samples of this study predate the infection). Cell type and time point are not known. The CDR3 runs from the conserved cysteine through the conserved F or W. Fields, in order: CDR3 protein, CDR3 DNA, clone size, V gene, J gene, D gene. A D gene is named only where the DNA matches it firmly. Clone size is stated in some rows and not others, as once, few, many or a class when expanded.

cdr3_aa: CASSTPYRSGANVLTF
cdr3_nt: TGTGCCAGCAGCACCCCCTATAGATCTGGGGCCAACGTCCTGACTTTC
clone_size: few
v_call: TRBV7-6
j_call: TRBJ2-6
d_call: -

cdr3_aa: CATSDLGQGAGEQFF
cdr3_nt: TGTGCCACCAGTGATTTGGGGCAGGGGGCAGGAGAGCAGTTCTTC
clone_size: once
v_call: TRBV24-1
j_call: TRBJ2-1
d_call: TRBD1

cdr3_aa: CASSSTRGFTEAFF
cdr3_nt: TGTGCCAGCAGCTCCACCCGGGGCTTCACTGAAGCTTTCTTT
clone_size: few
v_call: TRBV7-9
j_call: TRBJ1-1
d_call: -

cdr3_aa: CASSPPLHF
cdr3_nt: TGTGCCAGCAGTCCCCCCCTCCACTTT
clone_size: -
v_call: TRBV28
j_call: TRBJ1-6
d_call: -

cdr3_aa: CASSGRDPETQYF
cdr3_nt: TGTGCCAGCAGCGGCCGGGACCCAGAGACCCAGTACTTC
clone_size: -
v_call: TRBV9
j_call: TRBJ2-5
d_call: -

cdr3_aa: CASRASGGFGTDTQYF
cdr3_nt: TGTGCCAGCAGAGCTAGCGGGGGATTCGGCACAGATACGCAGTATTTT
clone_size: -
v_call: TRBV6-5
j_call: TRBJ2-3
d_call: TRBD2

cdr3_aa: CASSPSGFKHRANYGYTF
cdr3_nt: TGTGCCAGCAGCCCATCGGGCTTTAAACACAGAGCTAACTATGGCTACACCTTC
clone_size: many
v_call: TRBV7-9
j_call: TRBJ1-2
d_call: -

cdr3_aa: CASSSGSSGGPTDTQYF
cdr3_nt: TGTGCCAGCAGCTCCGGGTCTAGCGGGGGCCCCACAGATACGCAGTATTTT
clone_size: many
v_call: TRBV4-2
j_call: TRBJ2-3
d_call: TRBD2

cdr3_aa: CARKDRGAENSPLHF
cdr3_nt: TGTGCCAGGAAAGACAGGGGGGCGGAGAATTCACCCCTCCACTTT
clone_size: few
v_call: TRBV24-1
j_call: TRBJ1-6
d_call: TRBD1

cdr3_aa: CASSQRQPGARGYGYTF
cdr3_nt: TGTGCCAGCAGCCAGCGACAACCGGGGGCGAGGGGCTATGGCTACACCTTC
clone_size: few
v_call: TRBV14
j_call: TRBJ1-2
d_call: -

cdr3_aa: CASGLAGSTDTQYF
cdr3_nt: TGTGCCAGCGGGTTAGCGGGGAGCACAGATACGCAGTATTTT
clone_size: -
v_call: TRBV5-6
j_call: TRBJ2-3
d_call: TRBD2

cdr3_aa: CASTAGTGLGEQYF
cdr3_nt: TGTGCCAGCACCGCAGGGACAGGGCTCGGTGAGCAGTACTTC
clone_size: few
v_call: TRBV9
j_call: TRBJ2-7
d_call: TRBD1

cdr3_aa: CASSLRSGRGGTFF
cdr3_nt: TGTGCCAGCAGCCTACGGTCAGGTCGCGGAGGGACTTTCTTT
clone_size: few
v_call: TRBV7-9
j_call: TRBJ1-1
d_call: -

cdr3_aa: CSARAPTGGLVGTQYF
cdr3_nt: TGCAGTGCTAGAGCCCCAACGGGGGGGCTGGTAGGGACCCAGTACTTC
clone_size: -
v_call: TRBV20-1
j_call: TRBJ2-5
d_call: TRBD2

cdr3_aa: CASTTGAPGYEQYF
cdr3_nt: TGTGCCAGCACCACCGGGGCGCCGGGATACGAGCAGTACTTC
clone_size: -
v_call: TRBV12-3/TRBV12-4
j_call: TRBJ2-7
d_call: -

cdr3_aa: CSARRTAYQETQYF
cdr3_nt: TGCAGTGCTAGACGGACTGCCTACCAAGAGACCCAGTACTTC
clone_size: few
v_call: TRBV20-1
j_call: TRBJ2-5
d_call: -

cdr3_aa: CASSQGTATEAFF
cdr3_nt: TGTGCCAGCAGCCAAGGTACAGCAACTGAAGCTTTCTTT
clone_size: -
v_call: TRBV3-1
j_call: TRBJ1-1
d_call: -

cdr3_aa: CASRLQGYTDTQYF
cdr3_nt: TGTGCCAGCAGACTACAGGGGTACACAGATACGCAGTATTTT
clone_size: -
v_call: TRBV12-3/TRBV12-4
j_call: TRBJ2-3
d_call: TRBD1

cdr3_aa: CASSYGKTQYF
cdr3_nt: TGTGCCAGCAGTTACGGGAAGACCCAGTACTTC
clone_size: -
v_call: TRBV6-6
j_call: TRBJ2-5
d_call: -

cdr3_aa: CASSPSWSGNTIYF
cdr3_nt: TGTGCCAGCAGCCCCAGTTGGTCTGGAAACACCATATATTTT
clone_size: few
v_call: TRBV7-2
j_call: TRBJ1-3
d_call: -

cdr3_aa: CASSIYRDLNTEAFF
cdr3_nt: TGTGCCAGCTCGATTTACAGGGACTTGAACACTGAAGCTTTCTTT
clone_size: -
v_call: TRBV18
j_call: TRBJ1-1
d_call: -

cdr3_aa: CATSDLSSSGANVLTF
cdr3_nt: TGTGCCACCAGTGATTTGTCAAGCTCTGGGGCCAACGTCCTGACTTTC
clone_size: -
v_call: TRBV24-1
j_call: TRBJ2-6
d_call: -

cdr3_aa: CSVEPGGGRDTQYF
cdr3_nt: TGCAGCGTTGAACCAGGGGGGGGTAGAGATACGCAGTATTTT
clone_size: few
v_call: TRBV29-1
j_call: TRBJ2-3
d_call: -

cdr3_aa: CASRIPTSNEQFF
cdr3_nt: TGTGCCAGTCGGATCCCTACATCCAATGAGCAGTTCTTC
clone_size: few
v_call: TRBV25-1
j_call: TRBJ2-1
d_call: -

cdr3_aa: CASSQEEGSMAFF
cdr3_nt: TGCGCCAGCAGCCAAGAAGAAGGCAGTATGGCTTTCTTT
clone_size: few
v_call: TRBV4-1
j_call: TRBJ1-1
d_call: -

cdr3_aa: CASSPTGPTPLHF
cdr3_nt: TGTGCCAGCTCACCCACAGGGCCGACGCCCCTCCACTTT
clone_size: -
v_call: TRBV18
j_call: TRBJ1-6
d_call: -

cdr3_aa: CAWGRSSYNSPLHF
cdr3_nt: TGTGCCTGGGGGAGGAGCTCCTATAATTCACCCCTCCACTTT
clone_size: -
v_call: TRBV30
j_call: TRBJ1-6
d_call: -

cdr3_aa: CASSLARGELLGEQYF
cdr3_nt: TGTGCCAGCAGCTTGGCCCGGGGTGAACTACTGGGTGAGCAGTACTTC
clone_size: -
v_call: TRBV7-9
j_call: TRBJ2-7
d_call: -

cdr3_aa: CASRPGLENTGELFF
cdr3_nt: TGTGCCAGCAGACCCGGACTAGAGAACACCGGGGAGCTGTTTTTT
clone_size: few
v_call: TRBV6-5
j_call: TRBJ2-2
d_call: TRBD2

cdr3_aa: CSAPGAGAFF
cdr3_nt: TGCAGTGCTCCGGGGGCGGGAGCTTTCTTT
clone_size: few
v_call: TRBV20-1
j_call: TRBJ1-1
d_call: -

cdr3_aa: CASSPGPPNQPQHF
cdr3_nt: TGCGCCAGCAGCCCCGGACCGCCAAATCAGCCCCAGCATTTT
clone_size: few
v_call: TRBV5-1
j_call: TRBJ1-5
d_call: -

cdr3_aa: CASSGTGEETQYF
cdr3_nt: TGCGCCAGCAGCGGTACAGGGGAAGAGACCCAGTACTTC
clone_size: few
v_call: TRBV5-1
j_call: TRBJ2-5
d_call: TRBD1

cdr3_aa: CACARVPSGNTIYF
cdr3_nt: TGTGCCTGCGCCAGGGTACCATCTGGAAACACCATATATTTT
clone_size: -
v_call: TRBV7-9
j_call: TRBJ1-3
d_call: -

cdr3_aa: CASSATGRQETQYF
cdr3_nt: TGTGCCAGCAGCGCGACAGGCCGTCAAGAGACCCAGTACTTC
clone_size: -
v_call: TRBV11-2
j_call: TRBJ2-5
d_call: -

cdr3_aa: CASSPAGYTDTQYF
cdr3_nt: TGTGCCAGCAGCCCCGCTGGGTACACAGATACGCAGTATTTT
clone_size: few
v_call: TRBV7-9
j_call: TRBJ2-3
d_call: -

cdr3_aa: CASSTRTGIFSYNEQFF
cdr3_nt: TGCGCCAGCAGCACAAGGACAGGAATCTTCTCCTACAATGAGCAGTTCTTC
clone_size: -
v_call: TRBV5-1
j_call: TRBJ2-1
d_call: TRBD1

cdr3_aa: CASSQGQGDEQFF
cdr3_nt: TGCGCCAGCAGCCAGGGACAGGGGGATGAGCAGTTCTTC
clone_size: -
v_call: TRBV4-3
j_call: TRBJ2-1
d_call: TRBD1